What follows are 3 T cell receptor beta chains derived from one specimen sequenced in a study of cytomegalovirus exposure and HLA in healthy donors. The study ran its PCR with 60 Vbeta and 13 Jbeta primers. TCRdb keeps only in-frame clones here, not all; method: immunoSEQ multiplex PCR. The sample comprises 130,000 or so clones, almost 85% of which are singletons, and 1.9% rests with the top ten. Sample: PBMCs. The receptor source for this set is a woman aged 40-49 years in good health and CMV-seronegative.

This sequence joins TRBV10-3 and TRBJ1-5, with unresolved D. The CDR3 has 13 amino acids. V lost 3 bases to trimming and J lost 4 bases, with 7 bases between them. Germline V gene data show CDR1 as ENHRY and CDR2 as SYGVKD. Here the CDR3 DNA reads TGTGCCATCAGTGATTCACTTAATCAGCCCCAGCATTTT. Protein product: CAISDSLNQPQHF.

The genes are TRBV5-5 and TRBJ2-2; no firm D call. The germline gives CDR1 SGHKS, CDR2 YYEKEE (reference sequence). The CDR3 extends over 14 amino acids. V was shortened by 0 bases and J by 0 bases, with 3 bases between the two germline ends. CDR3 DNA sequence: TGTGCCAGCAGCTTGGCTACGAACACCGGGGAGCTGTTTTTT. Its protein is CASSLATNTGELFF.

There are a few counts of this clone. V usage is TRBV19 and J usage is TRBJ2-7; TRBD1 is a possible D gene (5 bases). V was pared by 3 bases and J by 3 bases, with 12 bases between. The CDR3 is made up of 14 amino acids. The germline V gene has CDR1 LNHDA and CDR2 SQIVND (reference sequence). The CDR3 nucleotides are TGTGCCAGTAGTATTATCGGCCAGGGCTACGAGCAGTACTTC. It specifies CASSIIGQGYEQYF.